Below, 23 T cell receptor beta chains from the same sample are listed, as sequenced in a study of OX40 agonist ivuxolimab in advanced cancers. The repertoire was sequenced with immunoSEQ multiplex PCR; TCRdb's copy has only in-frame clones and lacks some. The repertoire has approximately 41,000 clones, roughly 89% of them found once; the top ten carry roughly 33%. The material was CD4+ or CD8+ T cells sorted from blood, obtained in a trial of the OX40 agonist ivuxolimab. The receptors were sampled from an adult with an advanced solid tumor such as melanoma, head and neck, liver or kidney cancer.

The V gene is TRBV28, the J gene TRBJ1-2; TRBD1 is a possible D gene (5 bases). Trimming left V 8 bases short and J 5 bases short, with 12 bases between. Germline V gene lookup returns CDR1 MDHEN and CDR2 SYDVKM. The CDR3 consists of 12 residues. The CDR3 sequence is CASSGRAYGYTF. For the CDR3, the DNA is TGTGCCAGCTCCGGCAGGGCTTATGGCTACACCTTC.

This clone qualifies as medium-sized. V and J are TRBV7-9 and TRBJ2-7, with 10 bases that match TRBD2. The CDR3 consists of 15 residues. Germline CDR1 and CDR2: SEHNR and FQNEAQ (reference sequence). V lost 5 bases and J lost 7; bases outside the gene matches: 11. CDR3 sequence (DNA): TGTGCCAGCAGCCACCCAACTAGCGGGACGGATGAGCAGTACTTC. It is translated as CASSHPTSGTDEQYF.

This chain uses TRBV6-5 with TRBJ2-5; D remains unclear. The CDR3 is 14 amino acids. V was trimmed by 0 bases and J by 7 bases, leaving 12 bases between them. Germline loops: CDR1 MNHEY, CDR2 SVGAGI. This chain's CDR3 is CASSYSPSVRTQYF. The CDR3 region has the DNA TGTGCCAGCAGTTACTCCCCATCCGTCCGGACCCAGTACTTC.

This chain connects TRBV7-9 to TRBJ2-4; D not resolved. This CDR3 comprises 14 residues. Trimming removed 3 bases from V and 0 bases from J, with 6 bases in between. Germline-derived CDR1 and CDR2 are SEHNR and FQNEAQ (reference sequence). The CDR3 DNA sequence: TGTGCCAGCAGCTTCGATCTAGCCAAAAACATTCAGTACTTC. Translating gives CASSFDLAKNIQYF.

V and J are TRBV5-4 and TRBJ2-7, with D perhaps TRBD1 (6 bases). The CDR3 runs 15 residues. Germline values: CDR1 SGHNT, CDR2 YYREEE (reference sequence). The V end lost 5 bases, the J end lost 0 bases, and 15 bases lay between the germline ends. The CDR3 sequence: CASSGGGANSYEQYF. The CDR3 nucleotides read TGTGCCAGCAGTGGGGGCGGAGCGAACTCCTACGAGCAGTACTTC.

The chain joins TRBV21-1 to TRBJ1-2; the table's TRBD1 call for D was not verified on the DNA. TRBV21-1 is reported as a pseudogene. This CDR3 has 15 residues. CDR3 in DNA: TGTGCCAGCAGCAGGACAGGGGGGAGGGCATATGGCTACACCTTC. Translation gives CASSRTGGRAYGYTF.

This clone was found once. The genes are TRBV2 and TRBJ1-6, with D possibly TRBD1 on 5 matching bases. The germline V gene encodes CDR1 SNHLY and CDR2 FYNNEI. Trimming took 6 bases from V and 9 from J, leaving 18 bases between them. This CDR3 has 15 amino acids. The CDR3 DNA reads TGTGCCAGCAGGACTGGGACGGGCGGGGGTTCACCCCTCCACTTT. It specifies CASRTGTGGGSPLHF.

CDR3 coding DNA: TGTGCCAGCAGCTCCCGGGACAGGGTCTACAATGAGCAGTTCTTC. This gives the protein CASSSRDRVYNEQFF. This chain uses TRBV7-8 with TRBJ2-1; the match to TRBD1 covers 9 bases. Germline loops: CDR1 SGHVS, CDR2 FQNEAQ. J gave up 3 bases and V 4 bases, and 4 bases lay outside the gene matches. The CDR3 totals 15 residues.

The gene calls are TRBV6-6 and TRBJ1-5; no reliable D call. Germline assignment: CDR1 MNHNY and CDR2 SVGAGI (reference sequence). The CDR3 totals 14 residues. Trimming cost V 0 bases and J 0 bases, with 3 bases left between them. The CDR3: CASSYSHSNQPQHF. In DNA form, the CDR3 reads TGTGCCAGCAGTTACTCGCATAGCAATCAGCCCCAGCATTTT.

The V and J genes are TRBV7-2 and TRBJ2-1; D not resolved. V was pared by 5 bases and J by 9 bases, with 11 bases between. The CDR3 spans 12 residues. CDR1 SGHTA and CDR2 FQGNSA come from the germline V gene. CDR3 DNA: TGTGCCAGCAGCCGTACAGTGGGTGAGCAGTTCTTC. Protein product: CASSRTVGEQFF.

This clone has just a few counts. The CDR3 sequence: CASSLDRYNEQFF. Here the CDR3 DNA reads TGTGCCAGCAGCTTGGACAGATACAATGAGCAGTTCTTC. The chain combines TRBV5-6 with TRBJ2-1; no definite D call. Germline V CDR1 and CDR2: SGHDT, YYEEEE. Trimming took 0 bases from V and 4 from J, leaving 5 bases between them. The CDR3 sequence is 13 residues long.

V is TRBV29-1 and J is TRBJ2-3; D unresolved. V was trimmed by 0 bases and J by 0 bases, leaving 4 bases between them. The CDR3 extends over 13 amino acids. Germline V lookup: CDR1 SQVTM, CDR2 ANQGSEA. The DNA for the CDR3 is TGCAGCGTTGAAGATCCAAGCACAGATACGCAGTATTTT. Encoded protein: CSVEDPSTDTQYF.

The V gene is TRBV5-4, the J gene TRBJ2-2, with D unresolved. V was cut by 1 base and J by 4 bases, with 8 bases left in between. This CDR3 contains 14 residues. The germline V gene has CDR1 SGHNT and CDR2 YYREEE (reference sequence). DNA of the CDR3: TGTGCCAGCAGCTTGTTGGGTATCACCGGGGAGCTGTTTTTT. It encodes CASSLLGITGELFF.

The V gene is TRBV11-2, the J gene TRBJ2-1; 13 bases match TRBD2. The trim removed 5 bases at V and 5 bases at J, leaving 9 bases unmatched. This CDR3 is 17 amino acids long. Germline lookup yields CDR1 SGHAT and CDR2 FQNNGV. CDR3 in DNA: TGTGCCAGCAGCCAGAAGGGGACTAGCGGGGTCCACAATGAGCAGTTCTTC. This codes for CASSQKGTSGVHNEQFF.

The chain links TRBV6-1 to TRBJ2-7, with D perhaps matching TRBD1 or TRBD2 (5 bases each). The CDR3 extends over 13 amino acids. CDR1 and CDR2 from the germline V gene are MNHNS and SASEGT. V was pared by 8 bases and J by 2 bases, with 13 bases between. The CDR3 DNA sequence: TGTGCCAGCGCTGATGGGGGACCCTACGAGCAGTACTTC. Translating it yields CASADGGPYEQYF.

This clone was detected a few times. This chain connects TRBV28 to TRBJ1-2; no definite D call. This CDR3 has 12 amino acids. V dropped 7 bases and J dropped 6 bases, with 12 bases sitting between them. Per germline, CDR1 MDHEN and CDR2 SYDVKM. This CDR3 reads CASTMSENGYTF. The CDR3 DNA reads TGTGCCAGCACTATGAGTGAAAATGGCTACACCTTC.

The gene calls are TRBV6-5 and TRBJ2-3; TRBD1 is a possible D gene (5 bases). The germline V gene encodes CDR1 MNHEY and CDR2 SVGAGI. The length of the CDR3 is 14 residues. V was pared by 6 bases and J by 2 bases, with 12 bases between. CDR3 loop: CASRVGRTTDTQYF. CDR3 DNA sequence: TGTGCCAGCAGAGTGGGGCGGACCACAGATACGCAGTATTTT.

V is TRBV6-1 and J is TRBJ2-7; D remains ambiguous. The CDR3 loop spans 12 amino acids. The germline gives CDR1 MNHNS, CDR2 SASEGT. The V end was cut by 4 bases, the J end by 2 bases, with 6 bases between. This CDR3 reads CASSGPPYEQYF. The CDR3 coding sequence is TGTGCCAGCAGTGGGCCCCCCTACGAGCAGTACTTC.

The CDR3 bases are TGCGCCAGCAGCCAAGAACAGGGACTTAACTACGAGCAGTACTTC. Protein sequence: CASSQEQGLNYEQYF. The chain recombines TRBV4-1 with TRBJ2-7; D could derive from TRBD1 or TRBD2 (6 bases each). Germline V lookup: CDR1 MGHRA, CDR2 YSYEKL. This CDR3 region has 15 residues. V shed 0 bases and J shed 3 bases, with 12 bases lying between them.

As DNA, the CDR3 is TGTGCCAGCACCTTGGGAGCGATGAACACTGAAGCTTTCTTT. Its translation is CASTLGAMNTEAFF. V gene TRBV9 combines with J gene TRBJ1-1, with D unresolved. Trimming left V 6 bases short and J 0 bases short, with 12 bases between. CDR3 size: 14 residues. Looked up from germline, CDR1 is SGDLS and CDR2 is YYNGEE.

The chain joins TRBV11-2 to TRBJ1-1; D ambiguous. The CDR3 sequence is 12 residues long. In germline, CDR1 is SGHAT, CDR2 FQNNGV. V lost 0 bases, J lost 8 bases, and 7 bases lay in between. The CDR3 DNA is TGTGCCAGCAGCTTAGAGTTCGGAGAAGCTTTCTTT. It encodes CASSLEFGEAFF.

This clone came up a few times. The genes are TRBV9 and TRBJ1-1; no clear D. The CDR3 has 13 amino acids. V lost 0 bases, J lost 6 bases, and 9 bases lay in between. Germline V gene data show CDR1 as SGDLS and CDR2 as YYNGEE. The CDR3 nucleotides are TGTGCCAGCAGCGTAGGTACGAGGCCTGAAGCTTTCTTT. This codes for CASSVGTRPEAFF.

This rearrangement joins TRBV28 to TRBJ2-7, with no clear D. This CDR3 spans 14 amino acids. Germline V gene data show CDR1 as MDHEN and CDR2 as SYDVKM. Trimming removed 4 bases at V and 0 bases at J, with 10 bases between. The DNA of the CDR3 is TGTGCCAGCAGTTCCGTGACATTCTCCTACGAGCAGTACTTC. Protein product: CASSSVTFSYEQYF.